This T cell receptor beta chain was sequenced in a study of control samples from healthy donors and cancer patients. This clone was seen just once. Libraries were prepared by immunoSEQ multiplex PCR; TCRdb keeps only in-frame clonotypes and omits some of them. The data contain 130,000 or so clones, roughly nine tenths of them seen just once; the ten biggest clones take up 6% to 9.5%. Per the germline V gene, CDR1 is SGHDN and CDR2 is FVKESK. The ends lost 1 base at V and 7 bases at J; junction bases unmatched: 5. The CDR3 length is 16 residues. The receptor was isolated from a man aged 45-65 years with head and neck cancer. Sequencing input: PBMCs. This sequence joins TRBV14 and TRBJ1-6; 9 nucleotides agree with TRBD1. The CDR3 loop is CASSQVPTGGNSPLHF. The CDR3 DNA reads as TGTGCCAGCAGCCAAGTACCGACAGGGGGAAATTCACCCCTCCACTTT.